The source of this T cell receptor (beta chain) is a study of technical replicates of blood from a few donors. Data came from immunoSEQ multiplex PCR; TCRdb stores just in-frame clones and leaves some out. Here the sample spans 85,000 to 95,000 clones, 96% being singletons. Germline V gene sequence: CDR1 SGHTA, CDR2 FQGTGA. J lost 0 bases, V lost 3 bases, and 3 bases had no gene match. The CDR3 totals 15 residues. The chain uses TRBV7-3 and TRBJ2-3; 7 bases match TRBD1. The sequenced sample was T cells isolated from PBMCs. This TCR derives from a human donor in good health. The CDR3 DNA is TGTGCCAGCAGCTTGGTCAGGGGGAGCACAGATACGCAGTATTTT. The encoded protein is CASSLVRGSTDTQYF.